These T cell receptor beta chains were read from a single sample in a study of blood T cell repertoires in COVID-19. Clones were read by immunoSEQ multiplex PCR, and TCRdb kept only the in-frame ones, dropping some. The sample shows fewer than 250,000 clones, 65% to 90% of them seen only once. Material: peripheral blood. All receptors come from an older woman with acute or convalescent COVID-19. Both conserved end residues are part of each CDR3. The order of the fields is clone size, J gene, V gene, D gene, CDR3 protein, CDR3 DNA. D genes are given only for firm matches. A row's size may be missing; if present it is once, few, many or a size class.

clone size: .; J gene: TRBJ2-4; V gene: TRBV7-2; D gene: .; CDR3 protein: CASSLMPGRNIQYF; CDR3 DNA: TGTGCCAGCAGCTTAATGCCAGGGAGGAACATTCAGTACTTC
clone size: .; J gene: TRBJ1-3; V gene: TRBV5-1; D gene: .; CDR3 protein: CASRHILQGRGNTIYF; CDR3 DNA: TGCGCCAGCAGACACATCCTACAGGGCCGGGGAAACACCATATATTTT
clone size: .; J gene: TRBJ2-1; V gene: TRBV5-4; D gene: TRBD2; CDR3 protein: CASSPPGLALGSYNEQFF; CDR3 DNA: TGTGCCAGCAGCCCTCCGGGACTAGCCCTGGGCTCCTACAATGAGCAGTTCTTC
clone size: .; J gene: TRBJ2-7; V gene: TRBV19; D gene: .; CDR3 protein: CASSKSRGYEQYF; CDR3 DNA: TGTGCCAGTAGTAAATCCAGGGGTTACGAGCAGTACTTC
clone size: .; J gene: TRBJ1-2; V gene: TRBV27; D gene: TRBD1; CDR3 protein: CASSLSGGTGGYGYTF; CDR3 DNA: TGTGCCAGCAGTTTATCCGGGGGGACAGGGGGCTATGGCTACACCTTC
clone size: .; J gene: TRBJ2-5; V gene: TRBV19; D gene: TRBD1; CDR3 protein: CASSIGTGAETQYF; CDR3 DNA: TGTGCCAGTAGTATAGGGACAGGGGCAGAGACCCAGTACTTC
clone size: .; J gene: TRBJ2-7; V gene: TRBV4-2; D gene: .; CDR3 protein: CASSQDWPGAYEQYF; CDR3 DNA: TGTGCCAGCAGCCAAGATTGGCCAGGGGCCTACGAGCAGTACTTC
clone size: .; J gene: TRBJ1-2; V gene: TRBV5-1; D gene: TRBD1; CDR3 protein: CASSFGEDRGDGYTF; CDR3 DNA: TGCGCCAGCAGCTTCGGCGAGGACAGGGGCGATGGCTACACCTTC
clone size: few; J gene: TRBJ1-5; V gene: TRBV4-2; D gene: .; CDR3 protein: CASSQVFSNQPQHF; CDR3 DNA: TGTGCCAGCAGCCAAGTCTTTAGCAATCAGCCCCAGCATTTT
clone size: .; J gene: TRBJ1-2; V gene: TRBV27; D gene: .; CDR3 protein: CASSLRRQTTLNYGYTF; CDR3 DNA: TGTGCCAGCAGTCTACGACGGCAGACTACATTAAACTATGGCTACACCTTC
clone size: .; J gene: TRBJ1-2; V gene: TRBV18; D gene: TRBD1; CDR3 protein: CASSGTGPQNYGYTF; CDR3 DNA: TGTGCCAGCTCCGGGACAGGGCCTCAGAACTATGGCTACACCTTC
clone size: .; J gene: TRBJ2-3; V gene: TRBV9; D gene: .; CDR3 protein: CASSPLSGTSTDTQYF; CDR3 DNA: TGTGCCAGCAGCCCGCTTTCGGGAACCTCAACAGATACGCAGTATTTT
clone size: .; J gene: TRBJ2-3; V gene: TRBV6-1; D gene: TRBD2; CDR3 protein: CASSEGVVRGVSTDTQYF; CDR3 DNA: TGTGCCAGCAGTGAAGGCGTAGTTCGGGGGGTTAGCACAGATACGCAGTATTTT
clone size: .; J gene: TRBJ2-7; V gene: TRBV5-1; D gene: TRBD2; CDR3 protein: CASSWTSGGYEQYF; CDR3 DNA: TGCGCCAGCAGCTGGACTAGCGGGGGCTACGAGCAGTACTTC
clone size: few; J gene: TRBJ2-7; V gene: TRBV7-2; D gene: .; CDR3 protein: CASSLAARGPGLHSYEQYF; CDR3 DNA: TGTGCCAGCAGCTTAGCTGCCAGGGGGCCGGGACTACACTCCTACGAGCAGTACTTC
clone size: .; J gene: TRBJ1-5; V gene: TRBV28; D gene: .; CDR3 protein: CASRKDSTNQPQHF; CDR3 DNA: TGTGCCAGCAGAAAGGACAGCACCAATCAGCCCCAGCATTTT
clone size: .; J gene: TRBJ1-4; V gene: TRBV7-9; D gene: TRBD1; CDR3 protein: CAGNDRGLPTNEKLFF; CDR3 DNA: TGTGCCGGAAACGACAGGGGGCTGCCAACTAATGAAAAACTGTTTTTT
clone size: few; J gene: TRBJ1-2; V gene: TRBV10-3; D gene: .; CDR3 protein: CAISETANYGYTF; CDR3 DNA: TGTGCCATCAGTGAGACAGCTAACTATGGCTACACCTTC
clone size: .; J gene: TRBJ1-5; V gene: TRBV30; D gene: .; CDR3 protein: CAWSRQGTQPQHF; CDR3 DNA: TGTGCCTGGAGTAGGCAGGGCACCCAGCCCCAGCATTTT
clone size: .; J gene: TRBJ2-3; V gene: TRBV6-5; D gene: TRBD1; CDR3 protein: CASSLTGGTDTQYF; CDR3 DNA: TGTGCCAGCAGTCTTACAGGGGGCACAGATACGCAGTATTTT